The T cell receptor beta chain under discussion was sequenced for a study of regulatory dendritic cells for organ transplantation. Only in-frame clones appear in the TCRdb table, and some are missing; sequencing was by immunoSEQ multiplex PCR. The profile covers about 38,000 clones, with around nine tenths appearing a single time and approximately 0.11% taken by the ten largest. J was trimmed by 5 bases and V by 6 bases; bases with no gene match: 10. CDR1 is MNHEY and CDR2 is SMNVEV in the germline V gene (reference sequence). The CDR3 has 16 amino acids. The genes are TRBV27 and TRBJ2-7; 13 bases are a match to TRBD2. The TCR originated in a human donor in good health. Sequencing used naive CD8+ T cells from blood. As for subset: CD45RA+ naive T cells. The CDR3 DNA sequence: TGTGCCAGCAGCCCATCCTCCGGGACTAGCGGGGACGAGCAGTACTTC. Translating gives CASSPSSGTSGDEQYF.